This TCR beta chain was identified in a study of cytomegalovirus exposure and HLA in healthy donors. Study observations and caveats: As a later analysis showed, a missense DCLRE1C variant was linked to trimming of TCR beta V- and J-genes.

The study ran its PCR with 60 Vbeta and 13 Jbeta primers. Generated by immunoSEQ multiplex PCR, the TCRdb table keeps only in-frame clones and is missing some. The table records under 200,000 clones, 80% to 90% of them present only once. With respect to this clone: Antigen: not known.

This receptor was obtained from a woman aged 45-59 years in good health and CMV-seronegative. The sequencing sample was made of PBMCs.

DNA of the CDR3: TGTGCCAGCAGCTTGGGTGAGGACTACGAGCAGTACTTC. Translated: CASSLGEDYEQYF. This chain connects TRBV5-4 to TRBJ2-7, with D uncertain. From germline, CDR1 is SGHNT and CDR2 YYREEE (reference sequence). The CDR3 consists of 13 residues. Trimming stripped 0 bases from V and 3 bases from J, with 7 bases between. Filled out from reference TRBV5-4 and TRBJ2-7, the complete variable domain reads ETGVTQSPTHLIKTRGQQVTLRCSSQSGHNTVSWYQQALGQGPQFIFQYYREEENGRGNFPPRFSGLQFPNYSSELNVNALELDDSALYLCASSLGEDYEQYFGPGTRLTVT.